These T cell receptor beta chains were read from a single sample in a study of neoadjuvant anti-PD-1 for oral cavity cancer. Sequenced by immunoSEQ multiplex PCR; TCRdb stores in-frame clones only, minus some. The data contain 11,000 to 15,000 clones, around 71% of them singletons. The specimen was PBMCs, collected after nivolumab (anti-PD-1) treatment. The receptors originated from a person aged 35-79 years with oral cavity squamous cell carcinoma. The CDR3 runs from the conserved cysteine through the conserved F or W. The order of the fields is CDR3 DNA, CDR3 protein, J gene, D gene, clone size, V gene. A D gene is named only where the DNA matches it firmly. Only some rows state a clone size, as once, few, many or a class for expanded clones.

DNA: TGCAGCGTTGCCCCATTTGAGACCCAGTACTTC
CDR3: CSVAPFETQYF
J: TRBJ2-5
D: -
size: -
V: TRBV29-1

DNA: TGTGCCATCAGTGAGAGGCCTAGCGACGAGCAGTACTTC
CDR3: CAISERPSDEQYF
J: TRBJ2-7
D: -
size: -
V: TRBV10-3

DNA: TGTGCCAGTAGTATAGATCGAGTTGGCAGGGGCTATGGCTACACCTTC
CDR3: CASSIDRVGRGYGYTF
J: TRBJ1-2
D: -
size: -
V: TRBV19

DNA: TGTGCCAGCAGGATGACTATAAACGGGGAGCTGTTTTTT
CDR3: CASRMTINGELFF
J: TRBJ2-2
D: -
size: -
V: TRBV2

DNA: TGTGCCAGCAGGGACGGGAGCTCCTACGAGCAGTACTTC
CDR3: CASRDGSSYEQYF
J: TRBJ2-7
D: -
size: once
V: TRBV6-6

DNA: TGTGCCACGAAGGAAACCTACGAGCAGTACTTC
CDR3: CATKETYEQYF
J: TRBJ2-7
D: -
size: few
V: TRBV6-6

DNA: TGTGCCAGCAGTGCTGCAGGGGGCGCGGAGCAGCCCCAGCATTTT
CDR3: CASSAAGGAEQPQHF
J: TRBJ1-5
D: TRBD1
size: -
V: TRBV6-1

DNA: TGCGCCAGCAGCTTGAACAGGGCGGACACCGGGGAGCTGTTTTTT
CDR3: CASSLNRADTGELFF
J: TRBJ2-2
D: -
size: -
V: TRBV5-1

DNA: TGTGCCAGCACGCAGGACCTAAAAGAGACCCAGTACTTC
CDR3: CASTQDLKETQYF
J: TRBJ2-5
D: -
size: -
V: TRBV11-1

DNA: TGTGCCAGCAGCGATTACCCTGGCAACAATGAGCAGTTCTTC
CDR3: CASSDYPGNNEQFF
J: TRBJ2-1
D: -
size: once
V: TRBV27

DNA: TGCGCCAGCAGACCCCGGGAGGAGTCCGAGGCCGAGCAGTACTTC
CDR3: CASRPREESEAEQYF
J: TRBJ2-7
D: TRBD2
size: -
V: TRBV5-1

DNA: TGTGCCAGCAGCTTTACCCGGGACGCTGAGCAGTTCTTC
CDR3: CASSFTRDAEQFF
J: TRBJ2-1
D: -
size: -
V: TRBV7-6

DNA: TGCGCCAGCAGCCAAGGCGGTGGAGACACAGATACGCAGTATTTT
CDR3: CASSQGGGDTDTQYF
J: TRBJ2-3
D: -
size: -
V: TRBV4-1

DNA: TGTGCCAGCAGCTTAGGATCCGGCGGGAGGGCCCTCAATGAGCAGTTCTTC
CDR3: CASSLGSGGRALNEQFF
J: TRBJ2-1
D: TRBD2
size: -
V: TRBV5-4

DNA: TGTGCCAGCAGCCCCCCTAGAGGAGGGGCCATCGCCTCCTTCTACGAGCAGTACTTC
CDR3: CASSPPRGGAIASFYEQYF
J: TRBJ2-7
D: -
size: -
V: TRBV14

DNA: TGCGCCAGCACCGGGACTAGCGGGAGGGCCATGAATGAGCAGTTCTTC
CDR3: CASTGTSGRAMNEQFF
J: TRBJ2-1
D: TRBD2
size: -
V: TRBV10-2

DNA: TGTGCCATCAGTCCACTTAGAGCTGGGGCCAACGTCCTGACTTTC
CDR3: CAISPLRAGANVLTF
J: TRBJ2-6
D: -
size: -
V: TRBV10-3

DNA: TGTGCCAGCAGTGAAGCAGGGGAATATGGCTACACCTTC
CDR3: CASSEAGEYGYTF
J: TRBJ1-2
D: -
size: -
V: TRBV6-1

DNA: TGTGCCAGCAGTTTCCTCCTGGGGGGGGGACCGAACACTGAAGCTTTCTTT
CDR3: CASSFLLGGGPNTEAFF
J: TRBJ1-1
D: -
size: -
V: TRBV27

DNA: TGTGCCAGTAGTATCCAGCACTATAGCAATCAGCCCCAGCATTTT
CDR3: CASSIQHYSNQPQHF
J: TRBJ1-5
D: -
size: -
V: TRBV19

DNA: TGTGCCAGCAGGGACGGGAGCTCCTACGAGCAGTACTTC
CDR3: CASRDGSSYEQYF
J: TRBJ2-7
D: -
size: -
V: TRBV6-5

DNA: TGTGCCAGCAGTGTCCAAGCAGTCACTAACTATGGCTACACCTTC
CDR3: CASSVQAVTNYGYTF
J: TRBJ1-2
D: -
size: -
V: TRBV6-1

DNA: TGTGCCAGCAGCTTAGGGCAGGGGGTCGTCGAGCAGTACTTC
CDR3: CASSLGQGVVEQYF
J: TRBJ2-7
D: TRBD1
size: -
V: TRBV11-2

DNA: TGTGCCAGTAAGGGGCCGTTTGGGGACCTCCCTTGGTACTTC
CDR3: CASKGPFGDLPWYF
J: TRBJ2-4
D: -
size: -
V: TRBV19

DNA: TGCGCCAGCAGCTCCGACCAATTGCCGCAAGAGACCCAGTACTTC
CDR3: CASSSDQLPQETQYF
J: TRBJ2-5
D: -
size: few
V: TRBV5-1

DNA: TGTGCCAGCAGTGAAGCGGGGGTGGAGGTGGGGAATGAGCAGTTCTTC
CDR3: CASSEAGVEVGNEQFF
J: TRBJ2-1
D: -
size: -
V: TRBV6-1

DNA: TGCGCCAGCAGGAAATCTAGCGGGAGTGAGACCCAGTACTTC
CDR3: CASRKSSGSETQYF
J: TRBJ2-5
D: TRBD2
size: -
V: TRBV5-1

DNA: TGTGCCAGCCTCATTTACGCTGGTGGGGATGAGCAGTTCTTC
CDR3: CASLIYAGGDEQFF
J: TRBJ2-1
D: -
size: few
V: TRBV27

DNA: TGCGCCAGCAGCTTCACAGGGGGAGGGGACGAGCAGTACTTC
CDR3: CASSFTGGGDEQYF
J: TRBJ2-7
D: -
size: -
V: TRBV5-1

DNA: TGTGCCAGCAGGGCCGGGGGGGGAACAGATACGCAGTATTTT
CDR3: CASRAGGGTDTQYF
J: TRBJ2-3
D: TRBD2
size: -
V: TRBV28

DNA: TGTGCCTGGAGTGTAATGATGGGCAGGGAGGTTTTTCAGCCGGGAGGTATCTCCTACAATGAGCAGTTCTTC
CDR3: CAWSVMMGREVFQPGGISYNEQFF
J: TRBJ2-1
D: TRBD2
size: few
V: TRBV30

DNA: TGTGCCAGCAGCTTAGCCGGGGTGGGAAACACCATATATTTT
CDR3: CASSLAGVGNTIYF
J: TRBJ1-3
D: -
size: -
V: TRBV7-2

DNA: TGTGCCACCAGCGGCGACCGCACTGAAGCTTTCTTT
CDR3: CATSGDRTEAFF
J: TRBJ1-1
D: -
size: -
V: TRBV15

DNA: TGCGCCAGCAGCCCCGGGACAGGCAGTGAAGCTTTCTTT
CDR3: CASSPGTGSEAFF
J: TRBJ1-1
D: TRBD1
size: -
V: TRBV5-1

DNA: TGCGCCAGCAGCTCACAGGCGAACACTGAAGCTTTCTTT
CDR3: CASSSQANTEAFF
J: TRBJ1-1
D: -
size: few
V: TRBV5-1

DNA: -
CDR3: CASSLISVPDTQYF
J: TRBJ2-3
D: -
size: -
V: TRBV11-2

DNA: TGCGCCAGCAGCTTGGGAGCTAGCGGGAGGTACGAGCAGTACTTC
CDR3: CASSLGASGRYEQYF
J: TRBJ2-7
D: TRBD2
size: few
V: TRBV5-1

DNA: TGTGCCTGGAGTGAAGGGGTGGGCTACACCTTC
CDR3: CAWSEGVGYTF
J: TRBJ1-2
D: -
size: few
V: TRBV30

DNA: TGTGCCAGCAGTACAGGGTGGGATAACTATGGCTACACCTTC
CDR3: CASSTGWDNYGYTF
J: TRBJ1-2
D: -
size: -
V: TRBV6-1

DNA: TGTGCCTGGAACAGGGTGCAGGAGACCCAGTACTTC
CDR3: CAWNRVQETQYF
J: TRBJ2-5
D: -
size: -
V: TRBV30

DNA: TGTGCCAGCAGTTCTAGCGGGATGGCGACCTACGAGCAGTACTTC
CDR3: CASSSSGMATYEQYF
J: TRBJ2-7
D: TRBD2
size: few
V: TRBV27

DNA: TGTGCCAGTAGTATTAGCGGGAGAGGCTACGAGCAGTACTTC
CDR3: CASSISGRGYEQYF
J: TRBJ2-7
D: TRBD2
size: -
V: TRBV19

DNA: TGTGCCAGCGGGGGAGAAGCTGGAAACACCATATATTTT
CDR3: CASGGEAGNTIYF
J: TRBJ1-3
D: -
size: -
V: TRBV2

DNA: TGTGCCTGGAGTCAGACACTGAACACTGAAGCTTTCTTT
CDR3: CAWSQTLNTEAFF
J: TRBJ1-1
D: -
size: -
V: TRBV30

DNA: TGTGCCAGCACGAGGGACAGGACCAACACAGATACGCAGTATTTT
CDR3: CASTRDRTNTDTQYF
J: TRBJ2-3
D: TRBD1
size: -
V: TRBV2

DNA: TGTGCCAGCAGCTTGGCCGGACAGGTAGGCACTGAAGCTTTCTTT
CDR3: CASSLAGQVGTEAFF
J: TRBJ1-1
D: TRBD1
size: -
V: TRBV5-4

DNA: TGTGCCAGCAGCTTGGCCCTAGGGACCGGGGAGCTGTTTTTT
CDR3: CASSLALGTGELFF
J: TRBJ2-2
D: -
size: -
V: TRBV7-9

DNA: TGTGCCAGCAGCTTCCAAGGGACAGCCGTCTACGAGCAGTACTTC
CDR3: CASSFQGTAVYEQYF
J: TRBJ2-7
D: TRBD1
size: -
V: TRBV7-2

DNA: TGTGCCAGCAGCCCCGAGGTTGAGCAGTTCTTC
CDR3: CASSPEVEQFF
J: TRBJ2-1
D: -
size: -
V: TRBV2

DNA: TGTGCCATCAGTGAGTGGGAGCAAGCAGATACGCAGTATTTT
CDR3: CAISEWEQADTQYF
J: TRBJ2-3
D: -
size: few
V: TRBV10-3